The 18 T cell receptor beta chains below come from one sample, sequenced in a study of cytomegalovirus exposure and HLA in healthy donors. The PCR made use of 60 Vbeta and 13 Jbeta primers. Some clones are missing from TCRdb's copy, which holds only in-frame ones; the method was immunoSEQ multiplex PCR. The sample records approximately 100,000 clones, 81% being singletons. Sample: PBMCs. All receptors come from a man aged 35-49 years in good health and CMV-seronegative.

The chain employs TRBV14 and TRBJ2-7; a possible D gene is TRBD2 (5 bases). The germline V gene encodes CDR1 SGHDN and CDR2 FVKESK. Trimming left V 1 base short and J 7 bases short, with 20 bases between. The CDR3 has 16 amino acids. In nucleotides, the CDR3 is TGTGCCAGCAGCCAAGTGAGAGGGAAATACGATTCGGAGCAGTACTTC. Translation: CASSQVRGKYDSEQYF.

This clone has a single count. DNA of the CDR3: TGTGCCTGGAGTGCTCCAGAAGCACCCCTCCACTTT. This sequence encodes CAWSAPEAPLHF. The V gene is TRBV30, the J gene TRBJ1-6; D gene unclear. The germline V gene has CDR1 GTSNPN and CDR2 SVGIG (reference sequence). V lost 1 base and J 11 bases, leaving 9 bases between the germline ends. The CDR3 has 12 amino acids. The full variable domain, completed using reference TRBV30 and TRBJ1-6, is SQTIHQWPATLVQPVGSPLSLECTVEGTSNPNLYWYRQAAGRGLQLLFYSVGIGQISSEVPQNLSASRPQDRQFILSSKKLLLSDSGFYLCAWSAPEAPLHFGNGTRLTVT.

The chain employs TRBV7-9 and TRBJ1-3; possible D gene TRBD1, 6 bases. CDR3 length: 15 amino acids. Trimming shortened V by 2 bases and J by 7 bases, and 15 bases separated the two germline ends. Germline V CDR1 and CDR2: SEHNR, FQNEAQ (reference sequence). CDR3 sequence reads: CASSLSQGRGNTIYF. CDR3 DNA sequence: TGTGCCAGCAGCTTATCACAGGGTAGAGGTAACACCATATATTTT. Full variable domain (rest looked up from reference TRBV7-9 and TRBJ1-3): DTGVSQNPRHKITKRGQNVTFRCDPISEHNRLYWYRQTLGQGPEFLTYFQNEAQLEKSRLLSDRFSAERPKGSFSTLEIQRTEQGDSAMYLCASSLSQGRGNTIYFGEGSWLTVV.

In its sample, this clone was seen once. V and J are TRBV29-1 and TRBJ2-1, with 7 bases fitting TRBD2. CDR1 and CDR2 from the germline V gene are SQVTM and ANQGSEA. The CDR3 runs to 14 residues. V lost 3 bases, J lost 11 bases, and 13 bases stayed unmatched. In DNA, the CDR3 is TGCAGCGTTGATGGTCTCCTCGGCGGGAGAAAGCAGTTCTTC. It yields the protein CSVDGLLGGRKQFF.

The CDR3 protein is CACTRDSGRPTDTQYF. CDR3 bases: TGTGCCTGTACCAGGGATAGTGGACGGCCCACAGATACGCAGTATTTT. The V call is TRBV30, the J call TRBJ2-3; a possible D gene is TRBD1 (5 bases). V was shortened by 6 bases and J by 2 bases, with 21 bases between the two germline ends. The CDR3 is 16 residues long. The germline V gene has CDR1 GTSNPN and CDR2 SVGIG (reference sequence).

The count of this clone is one. Here the CDR3 DNA reads TGTGCCAGCAGCTCGGGACAGGGGGCGGCAGCTACTAATGAAAAACTGTTTTTT. Protein: CASSSGQGAAATNEKLFF. The genes are TRBV5-5 and TRBJ1-4, with 12 bases identical to TRBD1. Germline V gene sequence: CDR1 SGHKS, CDR2 YYEKEE (reference sequence). The CDR3 covers 18 residues. V lost 3 bases and J lost 2; bases outside the gene matches: 8. The variable domain in full, with the rest retrieved from reference TRBV5-5 and TRBJ1-4, is DAGVTQSPTHLIKTRGQQVTLRCSPISGHKSVSWYQQVLGQGPQFIFQYYEKEERGRGNFPDRFSARQFPNYSSELNVNALLLGDSALYLCASSSGQGAAATNEKLFFGSGTQLSVL.

CDR3 protein: CATSRGDRDGDEQYF. CDR3 nucleotides: TGTGCCACATCCCGGGGCGACAGGGATGGAGACGAGCAGTACTTC. The chain has TRBV6-5 and TRBJ2-7; TRBD1 matches at 7 bases. The CDR3 has 15 amino acids. The V and J ends lost 10 bases and 5 bases, in that order; junction bases with no gene match: 17. Per the germline V gene, CDR1 is MNHEY and CDR2 is SVGAGI.

The J gene is TRBJ2-5, the V gene TRBV6-5; 9 nucleotides line up with TRBD1. V was pared by 6 bases and J by 2 bases, with 4 bases of the junction left unmatched. The CDR3 is 14 residues long. Germline lookup yields CDR1 MNHEY and CDR2 SVGAGI. For the CDR3, the DNA is TGTGCCAGCAGCCGACAGGGGGGTCAAGAGACCCAGTACTTC. Protein sequence: CASSRQGGQETQYF.

The sample holds a few counts of this clone. V usage is TRBV2 and J usage is TRBJ2-1; tentatively, D is TRBD1 (6 bases). Germline lookup yields CDR1 SNHLY and CDR2 FYNNEI. The CDR3 length is 14 residues. The ends were cut back, 1 base at V and 10 bases at J, with 14 bases in the middle. CDR3 region: CASSEGDTLREQFF. The CDR3 nucleotides read TGTGCCAGCAGTGAAGGGGACACCCTGAGGGAGCAGTTCTTC.

This rearrangement joins TRBV6-6 to TRBJ1-6; 7 bases agree with TRBD1. Trimming at V came to 5 bases and at J to 7 bases, leaving 5 bases not matched to a gene. Looked up from germline, CDR1 is MNHNY and CDR2 is SVGAGI (reference sequence). This CDR3 has 14 residues. This CDR3 reads CASSQGVGNSPLHF. In DNA form, the CDR3 reads TGTGCCAGCAGTCAGGGGGTCGGGAATTCACCCCTCCACTTT.

The rearrangement uses TRBV15 and TRBJ1-4; D not certain. This CDR3 is 15 amino acids long. The V end lost 5 bases, the J end lost 0 bases, and 10 bases lay between the germline ends. Germline lookup yields CDR1 LNHNV and CDR2 YYDKDF (reference sequence). CDR3 coding DNA: TGTGCCACCAGCCCCGGCACAGCAACTAATGAAAAACTGTTTTTT. Protein: CATSPGTATNEKLFF.

The genes are TRBV14 and TRBJ1-1; D call uncertain. V was shortened by 1 base and J by 6 bases, with 15 bases between the two germline ends. The CDR3 covers 15 residues. Germline CDR1 reads SGHDN; CDR2 reads FVKESK. Here the CDR3 reads CASSQAGPRGSEAFF. The CDR3, as DNA: TGTGCCAGCAGCCAAGCTGGCCCACGGGGATCTGAAGCTTTCTTT.

The chain combines TRBV6-5 with TRBJ1-2; 7 bases map to TRBD1. The germline gives CDR1 MNHEY, CDR2 SVGAGI. With V trimmed by 6 bases and J by 4 bases, 8 bases remained unmatched. CDR3 length: 14 amino acids. The chain's CDR3 is CASSQGGASYGYTF. CDR3 in DNA: TGTGCCAGCAGCCAAGGGGGCGCCAGCTATGGCTACACCTTC.

This clone was seen only a few times. The chain couples TRBV5-4 to TRBJ1-2; a possible D gene is TRBD1 (6 bases). The germline gives CDR1 SGHNT, CDR2 YYREEE (reference sequence). The CDR3 is made up of 16 amino acids. V was trimmed by 1 base and J by 5 bases, leaving 18 bases between them. The CDR3 reads CASSLRPGQRQYGYTF. In nucleotides, the CDR3 is TGTGCCAGCAGCTTGCGACCAGGACAGAGGCAATATGGCTACACCTTC.

This chain joins TRBV11-2 and TRBJ2-1, with D hard to call. Germline V CDR1 and CDR2: SGHAT, FQNNGV. The CDR3 runs 15 residues. Trimming pared 1 base from V and 2 bases from J, leaving 9 bases between. CDR3 amino acids: CASSLGHTPYNEQFF. CDR3 nucleotides: TGTGCCAGCAGCTTAGGACACACTCCCTACAATGAGCAGTTCTTC.

The chain employs TRBV19 and TRBJ2-4, with 7 positions matching TRBD1. The junction had 8 bases not matched to a gene; V was cut back by 1 base and J by 14 bases. This CDR3 comprises 13 residues. Germline values: CDR1 LNHDA, CDR2 SQIVND (reference sequence). In nucleotides, the CDR3 is TGTGCCAGTAGTATAGCTCTTACAGGGGACGAGTACTTC. The encoded protein is CASSIALTGDEYF. The full variable domain, completed using reference TRBV19 and TRBJ2-4, is DGGITQSPKYLFRKEGQNVTLSCEQNLNHDAMYWYRQDPGQGLRLIYYSQIVNDFQKGDIAEGYSVSREKKESFPLTVTSAQKNPTAFYLCASSIALTGDEYFGAGTRLSVL.

The genes are TRBV6-5 and TRBJ1-2; D perhaps matches TRBD1 (6 bases). The CDR3 has 14 residues. The V gene lost 2 bases and the J gene lost 6 bases, with 13 bases spanning the gap. Germline loops: CDR1 MNHEY, CDR2 SVGAGI. CDR3 nucleotide sequence: TGTGCCAGCAGTTACGGGCAGGGGTATAATGGCTACACCTTC. It codes for CASSYGQGYNGYTF.

The gene calls are TRBV18 and TRBJ1-3, with D tentatively TRBD1 (6 bases). Germline CDR1 and CDR2: KGHSH and LQKENI. The CDR3 has 14 amino acids. V was clipped by 6 bases and J by 2 bases, with 11 bases between them. The CDR3 reads CASSLDRPGNTIYF. CDR3 DNA sequence: TGTGCCAGCTCGCTGGACAGACCTGGAAACACCATATATTTT.